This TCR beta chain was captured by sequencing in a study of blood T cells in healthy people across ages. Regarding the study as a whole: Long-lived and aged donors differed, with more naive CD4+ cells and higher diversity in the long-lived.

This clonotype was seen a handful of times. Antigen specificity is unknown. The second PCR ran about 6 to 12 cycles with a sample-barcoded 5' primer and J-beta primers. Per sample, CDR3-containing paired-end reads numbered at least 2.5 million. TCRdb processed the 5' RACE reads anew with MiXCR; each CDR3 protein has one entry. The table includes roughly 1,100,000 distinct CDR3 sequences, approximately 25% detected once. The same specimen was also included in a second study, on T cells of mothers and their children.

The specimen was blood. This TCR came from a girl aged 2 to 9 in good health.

CDR3 DNA: TGTGCCAGCTCTTACGACAGTGCCAAGGAGACCCAGTACTTC. Protein product: CASSYDSAKETQYF. The chain joins TRBV18 to TRBJ2-5; maybe TRBD1 (5 bases). Germline V gene lookup returns CDR1 KGHSH and CDR2 LQKENI. The CDR3 sequence is 14 residues long. Trimming took 6 bases from V and 5 from J, leaving 16 bases between them. Together with reference TRBV18 and TRBJ2-5, the CDR3 gives the full variable domain: NAGVMQNPRHLVRRRGQEARLRCSPMKGHSHVYWYRQLPEEGLKFMVYLQKENIIDESGMPKERFSAEFPKEGPSILRIQQVVRGDSAAYFCASSYDSAKETQYFGPGTRLLVL.